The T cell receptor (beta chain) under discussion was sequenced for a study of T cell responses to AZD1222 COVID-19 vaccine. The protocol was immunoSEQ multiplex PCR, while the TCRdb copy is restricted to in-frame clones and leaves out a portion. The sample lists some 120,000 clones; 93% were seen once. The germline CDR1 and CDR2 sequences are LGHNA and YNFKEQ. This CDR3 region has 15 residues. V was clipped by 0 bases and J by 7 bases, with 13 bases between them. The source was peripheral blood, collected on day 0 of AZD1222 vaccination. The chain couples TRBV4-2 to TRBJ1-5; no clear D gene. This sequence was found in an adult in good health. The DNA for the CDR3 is TGTGCCAGCAGCCAAGATCCGGAACCGGGGCAGCCCCAGCATTTT. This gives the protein CASSQDPEPGQPQHF.